Detailed here is one TCR beta chain. The data were taken from a study of blood T cell repertoires in COVID-19. Study in general: Sites in the United States, Italy and Spain provided acute and convalescent COVID-19 samples. T cells, B-cell-depleted T cells, or PBMCs supplied cDNA or gDNA.

Per the authors' pipeline: Amplification with reference gene primers provided the estimates of nucleated cell counts. Assay: immunoSEQ multiplex PCR; the TCRdb copy retains only in-frame clones and omits some. That table is the source of V, J and clone size, and D and trimming were worked out from the DNA. The sample gives hundreds of thousands of clones, roughly 90% of which show up once; approximately 0.7% is in the top ten. Germline V gene lookup returns CDR1 MDHEN and CDR2 SYDVKM. Trimming removed 6 bases from V and 8 bases from J, with 25 bases in between. The CDR3 totals 16 residues. This chain joins TRBV28 and TRBJ1-2; D unresolved. Sequencing was carried out using peripheral blood. The sequence came from a human donor in a cohort sampled during active COVID-19. The CDR3 reads CASSPPLASLEMGYTF. The CDR3 nucleotides are TGTGCCAGCAGCCCCCCGCTGGCGTCCTTGGAGATGGGCTACACCTTC.